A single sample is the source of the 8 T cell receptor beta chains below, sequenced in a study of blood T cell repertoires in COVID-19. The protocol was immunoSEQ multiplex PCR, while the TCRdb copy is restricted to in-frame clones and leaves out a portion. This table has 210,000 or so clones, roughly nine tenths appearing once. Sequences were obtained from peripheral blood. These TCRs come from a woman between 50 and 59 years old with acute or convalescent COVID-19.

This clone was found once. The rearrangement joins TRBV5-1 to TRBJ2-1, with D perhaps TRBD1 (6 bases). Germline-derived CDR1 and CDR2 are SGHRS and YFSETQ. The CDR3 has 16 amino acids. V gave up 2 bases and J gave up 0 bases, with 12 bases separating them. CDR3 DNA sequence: TGCGCCAGCAGCTTCAGGGGCGAAAGCTCCTACAATGAGCAGTTCTTC. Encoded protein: CASSFRGESSYNEQFF.

The CDR3 nucleotides are TGTGCCAGCAGCGTTACTACTCGAGCGGGAGGAAAAGAGACCCAGTACTTC. It yields the protein CASSVTTRAGGKETQYF. The chain links TRBV9 to TRBJ2-5, with TRBD2 matching over 9 bases. Unmatched junction bases numbered 11, after V lost 2 bases and J lost 3 bases. This CDR3 region has 17 residues. Germline V gives CDR1 SGDLS, CDR2 YYNGEE.

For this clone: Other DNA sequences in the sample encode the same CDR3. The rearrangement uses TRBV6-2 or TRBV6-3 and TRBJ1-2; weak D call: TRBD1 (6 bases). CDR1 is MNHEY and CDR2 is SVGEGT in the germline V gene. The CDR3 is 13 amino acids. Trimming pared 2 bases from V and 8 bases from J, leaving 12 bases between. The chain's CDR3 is CASSYGGGLGYTF. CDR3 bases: TGTGCCAGCAGTTACGGCGGGGGGCTGGGCTACACCTTC.

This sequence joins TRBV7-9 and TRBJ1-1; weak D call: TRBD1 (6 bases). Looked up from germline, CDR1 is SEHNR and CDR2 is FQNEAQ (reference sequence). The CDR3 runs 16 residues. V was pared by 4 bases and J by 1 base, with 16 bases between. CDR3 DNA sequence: TGTGCCAGCAGCTCCTGGGGGCAGGTTGGGAACACTGAAGCTTTCTTT. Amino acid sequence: CASSSWGQVGNTEAFF. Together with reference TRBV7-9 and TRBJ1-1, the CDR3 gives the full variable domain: DTGVSQNPRHKITKRGQNVTFRCDPISEHNRLYWYRQTLGQGPEFLTYFQNEAQLEKSRLLSDRFSAERPKGSFSTLEIQRTEQGDSAMYLCASSSWGQVGNTEAFFGQGTRLTVV.

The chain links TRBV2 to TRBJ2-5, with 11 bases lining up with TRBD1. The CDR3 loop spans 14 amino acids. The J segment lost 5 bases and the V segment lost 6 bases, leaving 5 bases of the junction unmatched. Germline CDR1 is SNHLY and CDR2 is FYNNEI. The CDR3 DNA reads TGTGCCAGCAGGGGACAGGGGGTGGGTGAGACCCAGTACTTC. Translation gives CASRGQGVGETQYF.

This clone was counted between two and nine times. The CDR3 DNA is TGTGCCAGCAGCCTACAGTGGGCAGGGAACACCGGGGAGCTGTTTTTT. This codes for CASSLQWAGNTGELFF. The chain employs TRBV7-2 and TRBJ2-2; D not resolved. This CDR3 region has 16 residues. Germline values: CDR1 SGHTA, CDR2 FQGNSA. V lost 5 bases to trimming and J lost 1 base, with 14 bases between them. Based on the CDR3 plus reference TRBV7-2 and TRBJ2-2, the full variable domain is GAGVSQSPSNKVTEKGKDVELRCDPISGHTALYWYRQSLGQGLEFLIYFQGNSAPDKSGLPSDRFSAERTGGSVSTLTIQRTQQEDSAVYLCASSLQWAGNTGELFFGEGSRLTVL.

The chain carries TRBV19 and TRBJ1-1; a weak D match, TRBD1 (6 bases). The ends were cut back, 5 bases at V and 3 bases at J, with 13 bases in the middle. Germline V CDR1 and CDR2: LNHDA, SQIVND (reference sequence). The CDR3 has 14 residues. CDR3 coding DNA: TGTGCCAGTAGTCTACAGGGAGACGACACTGAAGCTTTCTTT. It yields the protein CASSLQGDDTEAFF.

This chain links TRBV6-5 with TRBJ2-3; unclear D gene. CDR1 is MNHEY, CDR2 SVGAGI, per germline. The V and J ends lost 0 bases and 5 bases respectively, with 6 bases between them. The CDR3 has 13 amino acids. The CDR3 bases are TGTGCCAGCAGTTACTCTGTAGTAGATACGCAGTATTTT. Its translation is CASSYSVVDTQYF.